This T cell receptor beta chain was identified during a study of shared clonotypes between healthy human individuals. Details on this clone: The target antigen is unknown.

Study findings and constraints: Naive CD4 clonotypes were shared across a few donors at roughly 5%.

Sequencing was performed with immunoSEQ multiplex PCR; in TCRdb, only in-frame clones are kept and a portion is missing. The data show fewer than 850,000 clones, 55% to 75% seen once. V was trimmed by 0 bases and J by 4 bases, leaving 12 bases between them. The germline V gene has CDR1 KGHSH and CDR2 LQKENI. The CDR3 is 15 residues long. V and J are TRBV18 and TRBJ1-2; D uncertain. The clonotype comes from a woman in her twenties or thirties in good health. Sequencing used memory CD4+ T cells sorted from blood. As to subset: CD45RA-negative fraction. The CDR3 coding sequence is TGTGCCAGCTCACCACCCACGAGGTACGGCTATGGCTACACCTTC. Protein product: CASSPPTRYGYGYTF. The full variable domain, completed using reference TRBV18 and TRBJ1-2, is NAGVMQNPRHLVRRRGQEARLRCSPMKGHSHVYWYRQLPEEGLKFMVYLQKENIIDESGMPKERFSAEFPKEGPSILRIQQVVRGDSAAYFCASSPPTRYGYGYTFGSGTRLTVV.